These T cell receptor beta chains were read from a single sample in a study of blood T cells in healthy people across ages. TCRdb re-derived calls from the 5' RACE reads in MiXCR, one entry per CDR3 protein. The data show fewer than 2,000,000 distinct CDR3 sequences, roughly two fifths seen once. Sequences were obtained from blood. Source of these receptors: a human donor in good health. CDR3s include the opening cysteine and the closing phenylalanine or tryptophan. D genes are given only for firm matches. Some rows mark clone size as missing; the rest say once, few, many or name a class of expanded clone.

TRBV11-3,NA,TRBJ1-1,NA,CAGSPHQGKATEAFF,TGTGCCGGCAGCCCCCATCAGGGTAAAGCCACTGAAGCTTTCTTT
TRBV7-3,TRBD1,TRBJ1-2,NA,CTSSLRGDSNYGYTF,TGTACCAGCAGCTTACGCGGGGACAGTAACTATGGCTACACCTTC
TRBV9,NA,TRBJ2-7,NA,CASSVEDGSYEQYF,TGTGCCAGCAGCGTAGAAGACGGATCCTACGAGCAGTACTTC
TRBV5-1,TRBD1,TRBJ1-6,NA,CASSRRQGTAEGSPLHF,TGCGCCAGCAGCCGACGACAGGGGACGGCCGAGGGTTCACCCCTCCACTTT
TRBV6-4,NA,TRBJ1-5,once,CASSDRDGQPQHF,TGTGCCAGCAGTGACAGGGATGGTCAGCCCCAGCATTTT
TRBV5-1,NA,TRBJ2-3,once,CASRLAPADTQYF,TGCGCCAGCAGGTTAGCTCCGGCAGATACGCAGTATTTT
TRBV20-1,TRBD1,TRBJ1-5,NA,CSAEQGGKQPQHF,TGCAGTGCTGAACAGGGGGGCAAGCAGCCCCAGCATTTT
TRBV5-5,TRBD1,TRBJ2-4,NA,CASSYSPGQTREQYF,TGTGCCAGCAGCTATTCCCCGGGACAGACGAGGGAGCAGTACTTC
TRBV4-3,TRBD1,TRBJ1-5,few,CASSQGQGEQPQHF,TGCGCCAGCAGCCAAGGACAGGGGGAACAGCCCCAGCATTTT
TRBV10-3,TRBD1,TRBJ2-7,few,CAISETGETGAYEQYF,TGTGCCATCAGTGAGACTGGGGAGACAGGGGCCTACGAGCAGTACTTC
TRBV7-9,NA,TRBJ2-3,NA,CASSSSEQLTQYF,TGTGCCAGCAGCTCTTCAGAGCAGCTTACGCAGTATTTT
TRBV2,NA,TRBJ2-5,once,CASIFQQQETQYF,TGTGCCAGCATTTTTCAACAGCAAGAGACCCAGTACTTC
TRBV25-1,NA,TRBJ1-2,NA,CASSGTEQDGYTF,TGTGCCAGCAGTGGGACGGAACAGGATGGCTACACCTTC
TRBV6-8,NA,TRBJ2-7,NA,CASSYPPGQKYYEQYF,TGTGCCAGCAGTTACCCACCCGGACAGAAGTACTACGAGCAGTACTTC
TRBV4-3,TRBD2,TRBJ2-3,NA,CASSQDTQRGGGFTQYF,TGCGCCAGCAGCCAAGATACCCAGCGGGGGGGTGGGTTTACGCAGTATTTT
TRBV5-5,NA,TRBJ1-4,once,CAGSAAPRVTEKLFF,TGTGCCGGCAGCGCGGCCCCCAGGGTAACAGAAAAACTGTTTTTT
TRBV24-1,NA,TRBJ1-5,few,CATSPRLESGGQPQHF,TGTGCCACCAGTCCCCGTCTCGAAAGCGGTGGTCAGCCCCAGCATTTT
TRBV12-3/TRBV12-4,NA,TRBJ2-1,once,CASSLTGWDEQFF,TGTGCCAGCAGTTTGACAGGCTGGGATGAGCAGTTCTTC
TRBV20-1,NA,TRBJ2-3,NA,CSAREFGRIYTDTQYF,TGCAGTGCTAGAGAATTCGGCAGAATCTACACAGATACGCAGTATTTT
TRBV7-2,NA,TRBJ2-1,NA,CASSLDGQVQFF,TGTGCCAGCAGCTTAGATGGTCAAGTACAGTTCTTC
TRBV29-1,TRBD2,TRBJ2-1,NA,CSAMPTGTSGSYEQFF,TGCAGCGCGATGCCAACCGGGACTAGCGGGAGTTATGAGCAGTTCTTC
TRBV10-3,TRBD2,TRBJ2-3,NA,CAISGVGGGATDTQYF,TGTGCCATCAGTGGGGTAGGCGGGGGGGCCACAGATACGCAGTATTTT
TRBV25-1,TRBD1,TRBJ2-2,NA,CASSEFGAGGFGGELFF,TGTGCCAGCAGTGAATTTGGGGCAGGGGGTTTCGGCGGGGAGCTGTTTTTT
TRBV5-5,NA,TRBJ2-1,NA,CASSFEGSTNEQFF,TGTGCCAGCAGCTTCGAGGGTTCTACAAATGAGCAGTTCTTC
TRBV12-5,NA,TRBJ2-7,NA,CASGLVRQGFYEQYF,TGTGCTAGTGGTTTGGTACGTCAGGGTTTCTACGAGCAGTACTTC
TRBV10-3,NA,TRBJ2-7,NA,CAISEEAYEQYF,TGTGCCATCAGTGAGGAGGCCTACGAGCAGTACTTC
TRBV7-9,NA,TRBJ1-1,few,CASSSPGIPEAFF,TGTGCCAGCAGCTCGCCAGGGATCCCTGAAGCTTTCTTT
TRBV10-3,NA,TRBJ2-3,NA,CAISESAGTARDTQYF,TGTGCCATCAGTGAGTCAGCGGGGACAGCCCGAGATACGCAGTATTTT
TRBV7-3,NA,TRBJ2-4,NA,CASSPLRTLAKNIQYF,TGTGCCAGCAGCCCTCTGAGGACTCTAGCCAAAAACATTCAGTACTTC
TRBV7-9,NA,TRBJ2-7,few,CASSSPPRAGAYEQYF,TGTGCCAGCAGTTCTCCCCCAAGGGCAGGGGCCTACGAGCAGTACTTC
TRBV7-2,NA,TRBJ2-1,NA,CASSKDRGSYEQFF,TGTGCCAGCAGCAAAGACCGGGGGTCGTATGAGCAGTTCTTC
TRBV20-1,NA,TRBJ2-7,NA,CSATWGDSSYEQYF,TGCAGTGCTACCTGGGGCGACAGCTCCTACGAGCAGTACTTC
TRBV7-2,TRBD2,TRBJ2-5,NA,CASSLEGAGGGETQYF,TGTGCCAGCAGCTTAGAAGGAGCGGGGGGAGGGGAGACCCAGTACTTC
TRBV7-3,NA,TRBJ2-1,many,CASSSSGTTYNEQFF,TGTGCCAGCAGCTCATCCGGGACAACTTACAATGAGCAGTTCTTC
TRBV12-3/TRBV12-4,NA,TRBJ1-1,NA,CASSFTVEAFF,TGTGCCAGCAGTTTTACGGTTGAAGCTTTCTTT
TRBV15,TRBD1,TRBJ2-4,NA,CATSREGQGYIQYF,TGTGCCACCAGCAGAGAAGGACAGGGATACATTCAGTACTTC
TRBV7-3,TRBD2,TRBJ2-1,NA,CASSPSRRGGWNEQFF,TGTGCCAGCAGCCCGAGCCGGCGGGGGGGCTGGAATGAGCAGTTCTTC
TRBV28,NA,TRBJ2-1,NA,CASSRPSRNEQFF,TGTGCCAGCAGCCGCCCTAGCAGGAATGAGCAGTTCTTC
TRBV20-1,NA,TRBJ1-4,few,CSASSATNEKLFF,TGCAGTGCTAGCAGCGCAACTAATGAAAAACTGTTTTTT
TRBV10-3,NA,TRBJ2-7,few,CAISVRGISYEQYF,TGTGCCATCAGTGTCCGGGGGATTAGCTACGAGCAGTACTTC
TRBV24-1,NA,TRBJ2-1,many,CATSDLVGGSYNEQFF,TGTGCCACCAGTGATTTGGTCGGGGGCTCCTACAATGAGCAGTTCTTC
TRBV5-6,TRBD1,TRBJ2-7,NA,CASKVGGTYEQYF,TGTGCCAGCAAGGTAGGGGGCACCTACGAGCAGTACTTC
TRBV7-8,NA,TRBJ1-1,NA,CASSLAPGLLEAFF,TGTGCCAGCAGCTTAGCCCCGGGACTTCTTGAAGCTTTCTTT
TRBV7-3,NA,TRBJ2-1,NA,CASSPTRRGNEQFF,TGTGCCAGCAGTCCAACCCGGCGGGGTAATGAGCAGTTCTTC
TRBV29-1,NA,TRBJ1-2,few,CSVLAGFGYGYTF,TGCAGCGTCCTAGCGGGGTTTGGGTATGGCTACACCTTC
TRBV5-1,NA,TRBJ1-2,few,CASSLGQGRYGYTF,TGCGCCAGCAGCTTGGGGCAGGGCCGCTATGGCTACACCTTC
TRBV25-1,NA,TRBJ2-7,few,CASSENLPWGYDEQYF,TGTGCCAGCAGTGAAAACCTCCCCTGGGGCTACGACGAGCAGTACTTC
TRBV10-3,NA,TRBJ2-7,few,CAISETQGYEQYF,TGTGCCATCAGTGAGACACAGGGCTACGAGCAGTACTTC
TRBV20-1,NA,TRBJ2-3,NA,CSAGGSTDTQYF,TGCAGTGCTGGGGGGAGCACAGATACGCAGTATTTT
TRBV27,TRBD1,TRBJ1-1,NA,CASSLSPGTGFGLTEAFF,TGTGCCAGCAGTTTATCTCCCGGGACAGGGTTTGGGCTTACTGAAGCTTTCTTT
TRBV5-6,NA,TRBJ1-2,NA,CASRSDLGYNYGYTF,TGTGCCAGCAGGTCTGACTTAGGTTATAACTATGGCTACACCTTC